The 6 T cell receptor beta chains reported below all come from one sample, sequenced in a study of blood T cell repertoires in COVID-19. Profiling relied on immunoSEQ multiplex PCR, and the TCRdb table lists in-frame clones only, not all of them. The sample carries 68,000 or so clones, more than 65% recorded once. The specimen sequenced was peripheral blood. The receptors derive from a woman aged 50 to 60 with acute or convalescent COVID-19.

The chain carries TRBV20-1 and TRBJ1-2; D gene uncertain. The CDR3 contains 11 residues. Trimming took 5 bases from V and 8 from J, leaving 12 bases between them. Germline CDR1 DFQATT, CDR2 SNEGSKA (reference sequence). The CDR3 sequence is CSASLPGGYTF. The CDR3, as DNA: TGCAGTGCTTCCCTACCCGGGGGCTACACCTTC.

The chain joins TRBV9 to TRBJ1-1, with 10 bases identical to TRBD1. V shed 3 bases and J 7 bases; nucleotides not matched to a gene: 12. Germline V gives CDR1 SGDLS, CDR2 YYNGEE. This CDR3 comprises 16 residues. CDR3 DNA: TGTGCCAGCAGCGGGGGGACAGGGGCCGGACTAAATGAAGCTTTCTTT. Encoded protein: CASSGGTGAGLNEAFF.

Concerning this clone itself: Other DNA sequences within the sample encode an identical CDR3. The V and J genes are TRBV18 and TRBJ1-1; a weak D match, TRBD1 (5 bases). Trimming removed 6 bases from V and 1 base from J, with 9 bases in between. The germline V gene encodes CDR1 KGHSH and CDR2 LQKENI. The CDR3 runs to 13 residues. CDR3 coding DNA: TGTGCCAGCTCGGGGCAGGGGAACACTGAAGCTTTCTTT. Residues: CASSGQGNTEAFF. Variable domain in full (rest from reference TRBV18 and TRBJ1-1): NAGVMQNPRHLVRRRGQEARLRCSPMKGHSHVYWYRQLPEEGLKFMVYLQKENIIDESGMPKERFSAEFPKEGPSILRIQQVVRGDSAAYFCASSGQGNTEAFFGQGTRLTVV.

The chain has TRBV6-5 and TRBJ2-2, with D maybe TRBD2 (6 bases). The CDR3 extends over 14 amino acids. The germline gives CDR1 MNHEY, CDR2 SVGAGI. V shed 6 bases and J shed 6 bases, with 14 bases lying between them. The CDR3 DNA reads TGTGCCAGCAGGGGAGGATTTGGGTCCGGGGAGCTGTTTTTT. This codes for CASRGGFGSGELFF.

This chain joins TRBV5-1 and TRBJ2-3; TRBD2 agrees at 16 bases. CDR1 is SGHRS and CDR2 is YFSETQ in the germline V gene. J gave up 7 bases and V 1 base, and 6 bases lay outside the gene matches. The CDR3 covers 17 residues. The CDR3 loop is CASSLLGTSGGAYTQYF. In DNA form, the CDR3 reads TGCGCCAGCAGCTTGTTAGGGACTAGCGGGGGGGCATATACGCAGTATTTT.

The CDR3: CASRPPPGLAEFTDTQYF. CDR3 DNA sequence: TGTGCCAGCAGGCCCCCACCGGGACTAGCGGAGTTCACAGATACGCAGTATTTT. The rearrangement joins TRBV28 to TRBJ2-3, with 11 nucleotides matching TRBD2. CDR1 is MDHEN and CDR2 is SYDVKM in the germline V gene. CDR3 length equals 18 residues. With 6 bases clipped from V and 2 bases from J, the junction kept 13 bases outside the gene matches. Variable domain in full (rest from reference TRBV28 and TRBJ2-3): DVKVTQSSRYLVKRTGEKVFLECVQDMDHENMFWYRQDPGLGLRLIYFSYDVKMKEKGDIPEGYSVSREKKERFSLILESASTNQTSMYLCASRPPPGLAEFTDTQYFGPGTRLTVL.